This TCR beta chain was recorded in a study of metastatic and nonmetastatic thyroid tumors. Study-wide background: The authors compared repertoires across blood and tumor or nodule tissue from malignant and benign thyroid patients.

This clone has a count of ten or more. Antigen unknown. Patients were all untreated before their thyroid surgery. Study-level findings and limits: Within blood and tumor, benign nodules reportedly had significantly lower TCR beta diversity than malignant thyroid tumors did.

Between the trimmed V and J ends, which lost 6 bases and 2 bases, there was a span of 10 bases. Germline CDR1 DFQATT, CDR2 SNEGSKA (reference sequence). This CDR3 comprises 12 residues. In the original analysis: Clinicopathological groups differed in CDR3, with these differences serving to build a distant-metastasis classifier for papillary thyroid cancer. MiXCR reprocessed the PCR reads for TCRdb. The V and J calls shown here were made by TCRdb, not taken from the authors' results. The sample holds 20,000 to 30,000 clones, approximately 20% seen once. V usage is TRBV20-1 and J usage is TRBJ2-5, with a possible D match to TRBD2 (5 bases). Sequencing input: blood. This sequence originates from a male donor with papillary thyroid cancer or a benign thyroid nodule (not recorded which). Some clones in this sample may be carry-over from other donors' samples. In DNA, the CDR3 is TGCAGTGCACACCGGGGACAAGAGACCCAGTACTTC. Translation gives CSAHRGQETQYF.